The 2 T cell receptor beta chains given below trace back to one sample, sequenced in a study of T cell changes during pregnancy in multiple sclerosis. Produced via immunoSEQ multiplex PCR; TCRdb's table is partial and in-frame only. The data contain about 15,000 clones, around 96% of them seen just once; the ten biggest clones take up roughly 0.83%. The material was peripheral blood, obtained in the third trimester of pregnancy. The receptors here all came from a female donor with multiple sclerosis, enrolled in a pregnancy study.

CDR3: CASKGPGQGGSGNTIYF. In DNA, the CDR3 is TGTGCCAGCAAAGGGCCGGGACAGGGGGGCTCTGGAAACACCATATATTTT. V usage is TRBV2 and J usage is TRBJ1-3; 11 bases align to TRBD1. J lost 0 bases, V lost 7 bases, and 8 bases had no gene match. The CDR3 is 17 amino acids. CDR1 and CDR2 (germline): SNHLY, FYNNEI.

This chain uses TRBV27 with TRBJ2-3, with a weak D call TRBD2 (5 bases). This CDR3 has 13 amino acids. V lost 8 bases and J 4 bases, leaving 13 bases between the germline ends. CDR1 and CDR2 (germline): MNHEY, SMNVEV (reference sequence). The CDR3 spells CASGLLGADTQYF. In DNA, the CDR3 is TGTGCCAGCGGACTCCTCGGCGCAGATACGCAGTATTTT.